This TCR beta chain was captured by sequencing in a study of blood T cell repertoires in COVID-19. The wider study: Italy, Spain and the United States were the sources of the convalescent and acute COVID-19 samples. PBMCs, B-cell-depleted T cells, or T cells provided the cDNA or gDNA that made up the material.

This clone appeared a single time. The ends lost 4 bases at V and 1 base at J; junction bases unmatched: 4. The V gene's germline CDR1 is MNHEY and CDR2 SMNVEV (reference sequence). This CDR3 region has 15 residues. Original data processing: Nucleated cell number was recorded as an estimate derived from reference gene primer amplification. The data were produced by immunoSEQ multiplex PCR, yet TCRdb's version contains in-frame clones alone and is incomplete. The V and J calls and clone size come from that table; D and trimming were worked out from the DNA. The sample contains about 110,000 clones, roughly 88% of which appear only once.

The V and J genes are TRBV27 and TRBJ2-3; 8 bases agree with TRBD1. Sequencing input: peripheral blood. The sequence was collected from a woman at least 80 years old with active or convalescent COVID-19. In DNA, the CDR3 is TGTGCCAGCAGTTCAGGGACAGGTGGCACAGATACGCAGTATTTT. Protein: CASSSGTGGTDTQYF.